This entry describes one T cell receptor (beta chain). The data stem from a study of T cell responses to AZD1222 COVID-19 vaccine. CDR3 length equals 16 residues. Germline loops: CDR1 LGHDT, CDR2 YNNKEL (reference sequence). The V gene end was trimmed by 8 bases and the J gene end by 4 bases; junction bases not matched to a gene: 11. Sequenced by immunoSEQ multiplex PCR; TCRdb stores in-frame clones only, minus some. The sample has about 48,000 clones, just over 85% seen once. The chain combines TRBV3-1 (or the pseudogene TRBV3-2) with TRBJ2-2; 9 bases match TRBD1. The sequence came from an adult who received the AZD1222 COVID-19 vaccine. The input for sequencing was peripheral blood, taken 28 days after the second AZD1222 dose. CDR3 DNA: TGTGCCAGCGACCCCGGGACAGGGTCGAGCACCGGGGAGCTGTTTTTT. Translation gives CASDPGTGSSTGELFF.